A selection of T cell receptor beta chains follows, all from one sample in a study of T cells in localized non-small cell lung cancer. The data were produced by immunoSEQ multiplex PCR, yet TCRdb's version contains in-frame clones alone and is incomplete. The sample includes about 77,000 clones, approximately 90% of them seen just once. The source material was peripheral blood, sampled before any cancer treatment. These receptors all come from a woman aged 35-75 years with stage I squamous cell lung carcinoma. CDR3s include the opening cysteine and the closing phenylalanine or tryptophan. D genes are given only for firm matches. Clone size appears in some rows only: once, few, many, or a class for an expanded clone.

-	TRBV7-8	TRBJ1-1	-	CASSSGGNTEAFF	TGTGCCAGCAGCTCAGGCGGGAACACTGAAGCTTTCTTT
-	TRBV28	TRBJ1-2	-	CASSPDLTNYGYTF	TGTGCCAGCAGTCCGGACCTCACTAACTATGGCTACACCTTC
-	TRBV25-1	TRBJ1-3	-	CASSGLNGNTIYF	TGTGCCAGCAGTGGGCTGAATGGAAACACCATATATTTT
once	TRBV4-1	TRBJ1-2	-	CASSQAGGGLNYGYTF	TGCGCCAGCAGCCAAGCCGGGGGAGGGTTGAACTATGGCTACACCTTC
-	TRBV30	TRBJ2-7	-	CAWSVGGASYEQYF	TGTGCCTGGAGTGTAGGAGGAGCCTCCTACGAGCAGTACTTC
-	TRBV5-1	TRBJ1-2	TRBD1	CASSGTGLSTNYGYTF	TGCGCCAGCTCCGGGACAGGGTTAAGTACTAACTATGGCTACACCTTC
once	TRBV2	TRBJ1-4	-	CASRITAGRLNEKLFF	TGTGCCAGCAGGATAACCGCGGGACGGCTTAATGAAAAACTGTTTTTT
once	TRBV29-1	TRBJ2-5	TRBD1	CSVEGGAGGETQYF	TGCAGCGTTGAAGGCGGAGCAGGGGGAGAGACCCAGTACTTC
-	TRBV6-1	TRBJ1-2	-	CASSEAGNYGYTF	TGTGCCAGCAGTGAGGCGGGGAACTATGGCTACACCTTC
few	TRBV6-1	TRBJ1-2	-	CASSGEHRAANYGYTF	TGTGCCAGCAGTGGGGAGCACAGGGCCGCTAACTATGGCTACACCTTC
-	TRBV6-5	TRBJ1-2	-	CASSPGEGGYTF	TGTGCCAGCAGTCCGGGGGAAGGTGGCTACACCTTC
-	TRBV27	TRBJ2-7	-	CASSSPGASYEQYF	TGTGCCAGCAGTTCTCCGGGGGCGTCTTACGAGCAGTACTTC
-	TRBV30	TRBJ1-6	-	CAWSERGAAWSPLHF	TGTGCCTGGAGTGAGAGAGGGGCGGCTTGGTCACCCCTCCACTTT
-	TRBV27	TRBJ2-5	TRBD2	CASRPRGGTQYF	TGTGCCAGCCGGCCCCGGGGGGGGACCCAGTACTTC
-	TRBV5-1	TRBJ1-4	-	CASSLAGGGEKLFF	TGCGCCAGCAGCTTGGCCGGGGGAGGTGAAAAACTGTTTTTT
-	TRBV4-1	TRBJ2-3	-	CASSPVAGATTDTQYF	TGCGCCAGCAGCCCAGTCGCGGGGGCCACCACAGATACGCAGTATTTT
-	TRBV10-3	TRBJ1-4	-	CAPKGAIGEKLFF	TGTGCCCCTAAGGGCGCTATAGGCGAAAAACTGTTTTTT
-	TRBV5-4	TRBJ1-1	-	CASSLTRTMNTEAFF	TGTGCCAGCAGCTTGACAAGGACCATGAACACTGAAGCTTTCTTT
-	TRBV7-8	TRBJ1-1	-	CASSWGAGSNTEAFF	TGTGCCAGCAGCTGGGGGGCAGGATCGAACACTGAAGCTTTCTTT
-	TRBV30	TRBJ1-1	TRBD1	CASQSGTGGGTEAFF	TGTGCCTCCCAAAGTGGGACAGGGGGCGGGACTGAAGCTTTCTTT
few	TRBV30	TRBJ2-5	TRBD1	CACGQGLSLETQYF	TGTGCCTGCGGACAGGGTTTGTCATTGGAGACCCAGTACTTC
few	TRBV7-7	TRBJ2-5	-	CASSSGRTAQETQYF	TGTGCTAGCAGCTCCGGACGGACCGCTCAAGAGACCCAGTACTTC
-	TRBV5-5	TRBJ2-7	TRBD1	CASSLARTGDYEQYF	TGTGCCAGCAGCTTGGCCCGGACAGGAGACTACGAGCAGTACTTC
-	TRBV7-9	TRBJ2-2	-	CASSLAAGLNTGELFF	TGTGCCAGCAGCTTAGCGGCGGGCCTGAACACCGGGGAGCTGTTTTTT
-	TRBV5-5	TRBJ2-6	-	CASSLAGAGANVLTF	TGTGCCAGCAGCTTGGCAGGGGCTGGGGCCAACGTCCTGACTTTC
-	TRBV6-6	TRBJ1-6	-	CASSYETSPLHF	TGTGCCAGCAGTTACGAGACCTCACCCCTCCACTTT
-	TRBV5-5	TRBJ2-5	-	CASSLESETQYF	TGTGCCAGCAGCTTGGAAAGCGAGACCCAGTACTTC
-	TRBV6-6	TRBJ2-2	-	CASSLSGSGELFF	TGTGCCAGCAGTCTCTCGGGGTCCGGGGAGCTGTTTTTT
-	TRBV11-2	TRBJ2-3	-	CASSLVGHTSTDTQYF	TGTGCCAGCAGCTTAGTCGGACACACTAGCACAGATACGCAGTATTTT
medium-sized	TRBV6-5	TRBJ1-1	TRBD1	CASRPGQLNTEAFF	TGTGCCAGCAGACCGGGACAGCTGAACACTGAAGCTTTCTTT
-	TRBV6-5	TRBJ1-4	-	CASRGTQNEKLFF	TGTGCCAGCAGGGGGACTCAAAATGAAAAACTGTTTTTT
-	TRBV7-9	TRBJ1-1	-	CALGKGRETEAFF	TGTGCCCTGGGGAAGGGCAGGGAAACTGAAGCTTTCTTT
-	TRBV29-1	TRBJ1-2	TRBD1	CSVGGQGIYGYTF	TGCAGCGTTGGGGGACAGGGAATCTATGGCTACACCTTC
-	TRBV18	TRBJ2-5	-	CASSGGLQETQYF	TGTGCCAGCTCCGGGGGTCTTCAAGAGACCCAGTACTTC
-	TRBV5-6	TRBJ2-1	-	CASSSGGGAYNEQFF	TGTGCCAGCAGCTCAGGGGGGGGCGCCTACAATGAGCAGTTCTTC
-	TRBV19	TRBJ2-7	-	CASSIRVGTYEQYF	TGTGCCAGTAGTATTAGGGTCGGCACCTACGAGCAGTACTTC
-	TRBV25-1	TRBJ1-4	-	CAAGLKGEKLFF	TGTGCCGCAGGTTTGAAGGGTGAAAAACTGTTTTTT
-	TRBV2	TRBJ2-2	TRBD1	CASSHVGQGFTGELFF	TGTGCCAGCAGTCACGTGGGACAGGGGTTCACCGGGGAGCTGTTTTTT
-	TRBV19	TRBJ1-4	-	CASSMRSELPTNEKLFF	TGTGCCAGTAGTATGAGGTCAGAACTGCCAACTAATGAAAAACTGTTTTTT
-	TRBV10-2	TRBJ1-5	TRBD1	CASSAGTVRYQPQHF	TGCGCCAGCAGTGCTGGGACAGTACGATATCAGCCCCAGCATTTT
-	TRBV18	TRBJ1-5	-	CASSLGKQGSNQPQHF	TGTGCCAGCTCTCTGGGAAAACAGGGTAGCAATCAGCCCCAGCATTTT
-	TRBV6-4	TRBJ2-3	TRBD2	CASRSTSGPTDTQYF	TGTGCCAGCAGATCCACTAGCGGGCCCACAGATACGCAGTATTTT
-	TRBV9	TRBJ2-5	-	CATTPGEGGLETQYF	TGTGCCACCACTCCAGGGGAAGGAGGGCTAGAGACCCAGTACTTC
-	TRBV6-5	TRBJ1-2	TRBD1	CAISDGTGVYTF	TGTGCCATCAGTGACGGGACAGGGGTCTACACCTTC
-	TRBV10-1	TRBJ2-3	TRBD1	CASMNDRDEHTDTQYF	TGCGCCAGCATGAACGACAGGGATGAACACACAGATACGCAGTATTTT
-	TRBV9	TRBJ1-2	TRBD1	CASSAPPGQERGYTF	TGTGCCAGCAGCGCACCACCGGGACAGGAGCGTGGCTACACCTTC